The sequence of this TCR beta chain was determined in a study of blood T cell repertoires in COVID-19. On the study more broadly: PBMCs, B-cell-depleted T cells, or T cells provided the cDNA or gDNA that made up the material.

The CDR3 is 17 residues long. CDR1 and CDR2 (germline): LGHNA, YNFKEQ. V lost 1 base and J 0 bases, leaving 12 bases between the germline ends. The authors' processing: The authors estimated nucleated cell counts from reference gene primer amplification. Profiled with immunoSEQ multiplex PCR; TCRdb holds only in-frame clones, not every one. V and J calls and clone size come straight from that table; D and trimming were deduced from the DNA. The sample includes hundreds of thousands of clones, roughly 88% seen only once; the top ten take 5% to 6.5%. This receptor was taken from a woman in her 30s with COVID-19, enrolled during active disease. The chain uses TRBV4-2 and TRBJ2-2; D is unclear. The sample was peripheral blood. CDR3 in DNA: TGTGCCAGCAGCCAAGCGGTAAGCTCTCCGAACACCGGGGAGCTGTTTTTT. Its protein is CASSQAVSSPNTGELFF.